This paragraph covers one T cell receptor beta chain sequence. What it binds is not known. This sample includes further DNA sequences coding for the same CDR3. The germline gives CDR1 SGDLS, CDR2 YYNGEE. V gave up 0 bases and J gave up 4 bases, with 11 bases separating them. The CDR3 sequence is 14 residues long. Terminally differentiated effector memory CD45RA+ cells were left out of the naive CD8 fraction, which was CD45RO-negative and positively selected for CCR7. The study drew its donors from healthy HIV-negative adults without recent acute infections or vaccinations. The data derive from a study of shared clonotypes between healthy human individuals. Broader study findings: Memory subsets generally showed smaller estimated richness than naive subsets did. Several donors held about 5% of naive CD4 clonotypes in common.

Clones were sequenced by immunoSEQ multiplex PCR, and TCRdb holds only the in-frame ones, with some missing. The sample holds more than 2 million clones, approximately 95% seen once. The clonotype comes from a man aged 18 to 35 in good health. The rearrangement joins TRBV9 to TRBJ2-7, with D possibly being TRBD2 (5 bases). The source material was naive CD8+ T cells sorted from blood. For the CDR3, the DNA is TGTGCCAGCAGCGTAGGGGGAGCCGGGTACGAGCAGTACTTC. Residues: CASSVGGAGYEQYF.